Below, 9 T cell receptor beta chains from the same sample are listed, as sequenced in a study of blood T cell repertoires in COVID-19. Libraries were prepared by immunoSEQ multiplex PCR; TCRdb keeps only in-frame clonotypes and omits some of them. Among over 150,000 clones listed, around 85% were seen once. The material sequenced was peripheral blood. These receptors all come from a man in his fifties or sixties with COVID-19, enrolled during active disease.

The chain links TRBV28 to TRBJ1-6, with 8 bases identical to TRBD1. CDR1 is MDHEN, CDR2 SYDVKM, per germline. J was trimmed by 7 bases and V by 10 bases; bases with no gene match: 3. The CDR3 contains 12 residues. The CDR3 is CATGQGNSPLHF. The CDR3 DNA reads TGTGCCACAGGACAGGGAAATTCACCCCTCCACTTT.

The chain recombines TRBV7-3 with TRBJ2-5; 10 nucleotides align to TRBD2. V shed 2 bases and J 2 bases; nucleotides not matched to a gene: 5. CDR1 and CDR2 (germline): SGHTA, FQGTGA. The CDR3 spans 16 residues. This CDR3 reads CASSLYSSGSQETQYF. As DNA, the CDR3 is TGTGCCAGCAGCTTATACTCTAGCGGGAGTCAAGAGACCCAGTACTTC.

This clone showed up just a few times. The genes are TRBV19 and TRBJ1-1; 7 nucleotides align to TRBD1. Germline V gene sequence: CDR1 LNHDA, CDR2 SQIVND (reference sequence). J was trimmed by 5 bases and V by 6 bases; bases with no gene match: 3. This CDR3 is 12 amino acids long. CDR3 nucleotides: TGTGCCAGTAGCAGGGACAGAACTGAAGCTTTCTTT. It translates to CASSRDRTEAFF.

This chain connects TRBV4-3 to TRBJ1-1; D is perhaps TRBD1 (5 bases). Germline V gives CDR1 LGHNA, CDR2 YSLEER. This CDR3 comprises 19 residues. V gave up 0 bases and J gave up 3 bases, with 23 bases separating them. CDR3 bases: TGCGCCAGCAGCCAAGAATTTCTGTTTAGGGGAGGTACGGACACTGAAGCTTTCTTT. This gives the protein CASSQEFLFRGGTDTEAFF.

The chain joins TRBV5-5 to TRBJ1-2, with D perhaps matching TRBD1 (6 bases). CDR3 length: 16 residues. V was cut by 0 bases and J by 0 bases, with 12 bases left in between. CDR1 and CDR2 from the germline V gene are SGHKS and YYEKEE (reference sequence). CDR3 nucleotides: TGTGCCAGCAGCTTGGCAGGGACAACAGCTAACTATGGCTACACCTTC. Translating gives CASSLAGTTANYGYTF. The full variable domain, in which reference TRBV5-5 and TRBJ1-2 provide the parts outside the CDR3, is DAGVTQSPTHLIKTRGQQVTLRCSPISGHKSVSWYQQVLGQGPQFIFQYYEKEERGRGNFPDRFSARQFPNYSSELNVNALLLGDSALYLCASSLAGTTANYGYTFGSGTRLTVV.

The chain has TRBV7-9 and TRBJ2-5; TRBD1 matches at 10 bases. CDR1 is SEHNR, CDR2 FQNEAQ, per germline (reference sequence). This CDR3 has 15 residues. The trim removed 5 bases at V and 5 bases at J, leaving 8 bases unmatched. The CDR3 protein is CASSPLTGGVETQYF. The CDR3 region has the DNA TGTGCCAGCAGCCCACTGACAGGGGGCGTGGAGACCCAGTACTTC.

CDR3 coding DNA: TGTGCCAGCTCCCCCGCCAGGGATCACTATGGCTACACCTTC. It encodes CASSPARDHYGYTF. This chain links TRBV18 with TRBJ1-2; D is possibly TRBD1 (5 bases). Trimming removed 6 bases from V and 3 bases from J, with 14 bases in between. In germline, CDR1 is KGHSH, CDR2 LQKENI. This CDR3 has 14 residues.

Notes on this clone: Other DNA sequences in this specimen translate into the identical CDR3. The chain links TRBV19 to TRBJ1-5; TRBD1 matches 8 bases. Germline V gives CDR1 LNHDA, CDR2 SQIVND (reference sequence). V lost 1 base, J lost 4 bases, and 0 bases stayed unmatched. The CDR3 is 14 amino acids. The CDR3 sequence is CASSIGQGNQPQHF. CDR3 coding DNA: TGTGCCAGTAGTATAGGACAGGGGAATCAGCCCCAGCATTTT.

This rearrangement joins TRBV5-4 to TRBJ1-2; D may be TRBD1 (6 bases). Germline V lookup: CDR1 SGHNT, CDR2 YYREEE (reference sequence). The CDR3 is made up of 18 amino acids. Trimming removed 0 bases from V and 1 base from J, with 19 bases in between. CDR3 DNA sequence: TGTGCCAGCAGCTTGGAGGGTGCGTGGACAGAGATTAACTATGGCTACACCTTC. This encodes CASSLEGAWTEINYGYTF.